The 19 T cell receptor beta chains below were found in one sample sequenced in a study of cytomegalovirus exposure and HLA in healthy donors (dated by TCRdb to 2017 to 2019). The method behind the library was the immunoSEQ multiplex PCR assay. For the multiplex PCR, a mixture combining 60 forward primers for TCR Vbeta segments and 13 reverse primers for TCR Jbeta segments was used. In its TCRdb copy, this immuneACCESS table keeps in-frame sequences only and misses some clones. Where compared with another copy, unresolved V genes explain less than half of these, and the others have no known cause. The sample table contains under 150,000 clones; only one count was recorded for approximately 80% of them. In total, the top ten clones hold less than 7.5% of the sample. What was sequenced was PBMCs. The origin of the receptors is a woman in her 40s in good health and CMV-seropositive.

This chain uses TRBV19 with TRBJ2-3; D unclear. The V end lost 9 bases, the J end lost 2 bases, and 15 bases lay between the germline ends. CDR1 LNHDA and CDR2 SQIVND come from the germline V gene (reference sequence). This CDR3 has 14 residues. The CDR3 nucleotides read TGTGCCAGCGCCGCACTTTCCCTCACAGATACGCAGTATTTT. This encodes CASAALSLTDTQYF.

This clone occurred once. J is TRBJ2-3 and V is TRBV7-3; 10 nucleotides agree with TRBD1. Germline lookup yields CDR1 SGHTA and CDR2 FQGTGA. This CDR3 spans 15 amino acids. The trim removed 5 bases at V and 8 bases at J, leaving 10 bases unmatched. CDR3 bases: TGTGCCAGCAGCCGAGGGACAGGGGCCCCGGGTACGCAGTATTTT. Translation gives CASSRGTGAPGTQYF.

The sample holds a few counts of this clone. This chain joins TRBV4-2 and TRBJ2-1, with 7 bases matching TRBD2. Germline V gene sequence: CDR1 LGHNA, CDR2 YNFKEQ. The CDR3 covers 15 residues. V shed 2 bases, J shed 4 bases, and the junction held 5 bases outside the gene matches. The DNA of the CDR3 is TGTGCCAGCAGCCAACTAGCGGAAACTTACAATGAGCAGTTCTTC. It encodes CASSQLAETYNEQFF.

CDR3 sequence reads: CASSPPTPETQYF. CDR3 DNA sequence: TGTGCCAGCTCACCCCCGACTCCAGAGACCCAGTACTTC. V usage is TRBV18 and J usage is TRBJ2-5, with no clear D. Germline CDR1 and CDR2: KGHSH and LQKENI. The V gene lost 3 bases and the J gene lost 4 bases, with 9 bases spanning the gap. The CDR3 contains 13 residues. Complete variable domain (other parts from reference TRBV18 and TRBJ2-5): NAGVMQNPRHLVRRRGQEARLRCSPMKGHSHVYWYRQLPEEGLKFMVYLQKENIIDESGMPKERFSAEFPKEGPSILRIQQVVRGDSAAYFCASSPPTPETQYFGPGTRLLVL.

CDR3 coding DNA: TGTGCCAGCAGCCTAGGGGGGGGGCCAACTGGAAACACCATATATTTT. This gives the protein CASSLGGGPTGNTIYF. The chain links TRBV7-8 to TRBJ1-3; weak D call: TRBD1 (6 bases). This CDR3 comprises 16 residues. CDR1 and CDR2 (germline): SGHVS, FQNEAQ. The V and J ends lost 5 bases and 2 bases respectively, with 16 bases between them.

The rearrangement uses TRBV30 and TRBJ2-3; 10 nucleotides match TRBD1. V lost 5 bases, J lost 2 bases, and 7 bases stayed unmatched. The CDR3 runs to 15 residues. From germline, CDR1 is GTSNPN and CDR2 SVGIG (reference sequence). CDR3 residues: CAWAPGQGFTDTQYF. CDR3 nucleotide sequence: TGTGCCTGGGCACCGGGACAGGGGTTCACAGATACGCAGTATTTT.

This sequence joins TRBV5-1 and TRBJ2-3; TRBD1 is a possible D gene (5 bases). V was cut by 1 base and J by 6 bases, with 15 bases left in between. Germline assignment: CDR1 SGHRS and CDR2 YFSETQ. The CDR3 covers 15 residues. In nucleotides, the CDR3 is TGCGCCAGCAGCTTGCATAGTTTGGGGCGGGATACGCAGTATTTT. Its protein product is CASSLHSLGRDTQYF.

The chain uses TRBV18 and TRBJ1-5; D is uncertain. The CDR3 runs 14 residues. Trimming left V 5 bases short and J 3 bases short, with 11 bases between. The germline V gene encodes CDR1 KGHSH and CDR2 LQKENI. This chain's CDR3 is CASSRSGDNQPQHF. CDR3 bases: TGTGCCAGCTCAAGATCCGGAGACAATCAGCCCCAGCATTTT.

The CDR3 nucleotides read TGTGCCACCCCCGGGACAGGGGCTGACGGGGAGCTGTTTTTT. Its translation is CATPGTGADGELFF. The chain recombines TRBV2 with TRBJ2-2; 10 bases line up with TRBD1. The CDR3 contains 14 residues. The J segment lost 7 bases and the V segment lost 10 bases, leaving 9 bases of the junction unmatched. Germline loops: CDR1 SNHLY, CDR2 FYNNEI. The whole variable domain, remainder taken from reference TRBV2 and TRBJ2-2, is EPEVTQTPSHQVTQMGQEVILRCVPISNHLYFYWYRQILGQKVEFLVSFYNNEISEKSEIFDDQFSVERPDGSNFTLKIRSTKLEDSAMYFCATPGTGADGELFFGEGSRLTVL.

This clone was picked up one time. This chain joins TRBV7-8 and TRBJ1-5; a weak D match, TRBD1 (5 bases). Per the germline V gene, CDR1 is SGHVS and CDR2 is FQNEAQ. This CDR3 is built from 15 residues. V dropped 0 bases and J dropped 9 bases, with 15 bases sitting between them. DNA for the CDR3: TGTGCCAGCAGCTTAGCACCAGGGTCCGTGAGGCCCCAGCATTTT. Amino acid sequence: CASSLAPGSVRPQHF. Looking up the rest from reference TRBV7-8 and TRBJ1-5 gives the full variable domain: GAGVSQSPRYKVAKRGQDVALRCDPISGHVSLFWYQQALGQGPEFLTYFQNEAQLDKSGLPSDRFFAERPEGSVSTLKIQRTQQEDSAVYLCASSLAPGSVRPQHFGDGTRLSIL.

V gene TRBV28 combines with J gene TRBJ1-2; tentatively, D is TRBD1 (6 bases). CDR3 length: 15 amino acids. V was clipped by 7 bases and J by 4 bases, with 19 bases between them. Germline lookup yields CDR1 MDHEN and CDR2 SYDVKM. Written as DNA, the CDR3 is TGTGCCAGCAATTTCCCTATAGGGGGTGGCTATGGCTACACCTTC. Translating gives CASNFPIGGGYGYTF.

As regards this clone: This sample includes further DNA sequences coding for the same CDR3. CDR3 sequence reads: CASSPPSGGTQYF. The CDR3 DNA sequence: TGTGCCAGCTCGCCCCCTAGCGGTGGGACCCAGTACTTC. The V gene is TRBV2, the J gene TRBJ2-5; 7 bases line up with TRBD2. Germline V gene lookup returns CDR1 SNHLY and CDR2 FYNNEI. CDR3 size: 13 residues. V lost 8 bases and J lost 7; bases outside the gene matches: 10.

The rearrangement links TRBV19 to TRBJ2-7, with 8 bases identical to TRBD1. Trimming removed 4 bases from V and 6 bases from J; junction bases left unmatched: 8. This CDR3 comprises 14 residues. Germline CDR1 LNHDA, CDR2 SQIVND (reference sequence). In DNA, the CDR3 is TGTGCCAGTAGTAATAAAGGACAGGGACCCGAGCAGTACTTC. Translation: CASSNKGQGPEQYF. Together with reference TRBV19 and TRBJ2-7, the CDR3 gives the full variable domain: DGGITQSPKYLFRKEGQNVTLSCEQNLNHDAMYWYRQDPGQGLRLIYYSQIVNDFQKGDIAEGYSVSREKKESFPLTVTSAQKNPTAFYLCASSNKGQGPEQYFGPGTRLTVT.

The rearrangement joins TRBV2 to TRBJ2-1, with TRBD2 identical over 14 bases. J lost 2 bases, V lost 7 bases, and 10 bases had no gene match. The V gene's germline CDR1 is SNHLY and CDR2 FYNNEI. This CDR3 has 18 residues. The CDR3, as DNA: TGTGCCAGCAACAGGGGTAGGGGACTAGCGGGAGCCTACAATGAGCAGTTCTTC. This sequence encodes CASNRGRGLAGAYNEQFF.

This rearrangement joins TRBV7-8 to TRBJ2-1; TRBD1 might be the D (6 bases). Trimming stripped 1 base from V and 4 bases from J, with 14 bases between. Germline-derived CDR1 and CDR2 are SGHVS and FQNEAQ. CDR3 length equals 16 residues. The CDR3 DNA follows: TGTGCCAGCAGCTTAGTAGCATCGCAGGGGTACAATGAGCAGTTCTTC. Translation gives CASSLVASQGYNEQFF.

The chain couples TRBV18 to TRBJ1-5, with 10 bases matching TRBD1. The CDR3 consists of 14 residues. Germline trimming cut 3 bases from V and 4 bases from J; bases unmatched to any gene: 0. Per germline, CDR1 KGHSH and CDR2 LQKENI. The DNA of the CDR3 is TGTGCCAGCTCACCGGGACAGGGGAATCAGCCCCAGCATTTT. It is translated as CASSPGQGNQPQHF.

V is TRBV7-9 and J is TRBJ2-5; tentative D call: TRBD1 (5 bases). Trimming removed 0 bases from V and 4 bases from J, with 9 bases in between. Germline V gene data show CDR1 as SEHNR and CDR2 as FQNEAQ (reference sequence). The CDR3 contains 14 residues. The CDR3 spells CASSLAGRSETQYF. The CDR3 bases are TGTGCCAGCAGCTTAGCGGGGCGGTCAGAGACCCAGTACTTC.

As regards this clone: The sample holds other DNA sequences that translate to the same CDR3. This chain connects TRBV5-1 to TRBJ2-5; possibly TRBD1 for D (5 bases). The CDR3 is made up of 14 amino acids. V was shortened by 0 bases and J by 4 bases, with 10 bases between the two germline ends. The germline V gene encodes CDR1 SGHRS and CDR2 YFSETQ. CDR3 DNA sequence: TGCGCCAGCAGCTTGGGGCAGGGTGCAGAGACCCAGTACTTC. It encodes CASSLGQGAETQYF.

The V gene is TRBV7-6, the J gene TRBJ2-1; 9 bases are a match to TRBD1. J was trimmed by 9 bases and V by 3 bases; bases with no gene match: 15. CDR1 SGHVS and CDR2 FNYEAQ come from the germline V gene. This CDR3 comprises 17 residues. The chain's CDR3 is CASSLIAPGTGTSEQFF. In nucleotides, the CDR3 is TGTGCCAGCAGCTTGATCGCTCCCGGGACAGGGACCAGTGAGCAGTTCTTC.